This T cell receptor (beta chain) was retrieved from a study of T cells in Graves' hyperthyroidism and ophthalmopathy. Study-wide background: Peripheral blood samples were taken at initial diagnosis, prior to any treatment.

Over 18 months, lack of ophthalmopathy progression marked Graves' hyperthyroidism as stable. The study enrolled patients aged 18 to 65 with newly diagnosed hyperthyroidism of under 2 months' duration. Lactation, pregnancy, other autoimmune disease or uncontrolled infection led to exclusion of patients. CDR3 size: 15 residues. Germline CDR1 reads MNHNS; CDR2 reads SASEGT. J was trimmed by 5 bases and V by 6 bases; bases with no gene match: 9. Amplification of TCR beta CDR3 regions was performed using RNA transcripts as template. First-round RT-PCR of the TCR CDR3 relied on the HTBI primer set. TCRdb reanalysed the multiplex PCR reads using MiXCR and keeps one entry per CDR3 protein. The sample carries some 440,000 distinct CDR3 sequences, 15% to 19% recorded once.

V gene TRBV6-1 combines with J gene TRBJ2-5; 10 nucleotides agree with TRBD2. The TCR originated in a woman under 30 with Graves' hyperthyroidism. Sequenced material: blood. CDR3 amino acids: CASSRSGGRMETQYF. In DNA form, the CDR3 reads TGTGCCAGCAGCCGTAGCGGGGGGAGGATGGAGACCCAGTACTTC.